These 26 T cell receptor beta chains share one sample of origin, sequenced in a study of T cell responses to AZD1222 COVID-19 vaccine (dated by TCRdb to 2020 to 2023). Libraries were made using the immunoSEQ multiplex PCR assay. The immuneACCESS repertoire file appears here via TCRdb, limited to in-frame rearrangements. These files lack a portion of the clones; in checked studies, under half of the deficit traces to unresolved V genes, and the cause of the others is not known. The sample table records about 90,000 clones; 65% to 90% of these occur just once. Jointly, the top ten make up around 8% of the sample. In the paper's terms, the time point label means: baseline before first vaccination. Sequencing used peripheral blood, obtained on day 0 of AZD1222 vaccination. Source of these receptors: an adult in good health.

CDR3: CASSKISGSDTGELFF. CDR3 in DNA: TGTGCCAGTAGTAAGATCTCAGGGTCGGACACCGGGGAGCTGTTTTTT. The V call is TRBV19, the J call TRBJ2-2, with a possible D match to TRBD1 (5 bases). The germline gives CDR1 LNHDA, CDR2 SQIVND (reference sequence). Trimming pared 4 bases from V and 3 bases from J, leaving 15 bases between. The CDR3 has 16 amino acids.

The CDR3 DNA is TGTGCCAGCAGTCCCAACGTTGAGCAGTTCTTC. It translates to CASSPNVEQFF. J is TRBJ2-1 and V is TRBV12-3 or TRBV12-4; D unresolved. The CDR3 loop spans 11 amino acids. Trimming took 5 bases from V and 9 from J, leaving 8 bases between them.

V and J are TRBV11-2 and TRBJ2-2; tentative D call: TRBD2 (5 bases). The germline V and J ends were trimmed by 7 bases and 4 bases, with 16 bases remaining between them. CDR1 is SGHAT, CDR2 FQNNGV, per germline. The CDR3 is made up of 15 amino acids. The CDR3 protein is CASTRRGSLTGELFF. In DNA form, the CDR3 reads TGTGCCAGCACCCGCCGAGGGTCCCTCACCGGGGAGCTGTTTTTT.

This clone is a singleton in its sample. This chain connects TRBV7-9 to TRBJ2-1, with 10 bases matching TRBD2. The length of the CDR3 is 17 residues. J lost 0 bases, V lost 5 bases, and 7 bases had no gene match. From germline, CDR1 is SEHNR and CDR2 FQNEAQ (reference sequence). DNA for the CDR3: TGTGCCAGCAGCCACCCTTCTAGCGGGAGCTCCTACAATGAGCAGTTCTTC. Translation gives CASSHPSSGSSYNEQFF.

The V call is TRBV10-3, the J call TRBJ2-2; D perhaps matches TRBD2 (6 bases). Germline V lookup: CDR1 ENHRY, CDR2 SYGVKD. The CDR3 loop spans 16 amino acids. Trimming shortened V by 4 bases and J by 1 base, and 13 bases separated the two germline ends. This chain's CDR3 is CAISGSGGVNTGELFF. CDR3 coding DNA: TGTGCCATCAGTGGGTCTGGCGGGGTGAACACCGGGGAGCTGTTTTTT.

The V gene is TRBV7-2, the J gene TRBJ2-7; a weak D match, TRBD1 (5 bases). This CDR3 spans 15 amino acids. Trimming cost V 2 bases and J 1 base, with 12 bases left between them. Germline loops: CDR1 SGHTA, CDR2 FQGNSA. CDR3 loop: CASSLRTGVSYEQYF. In nucleotides, the CDR3 is TGTGCCAGCAGCTTAAGAACAGGAGTTTCCTACGAGCAGTACTTC.

This rearrangement joins TRBV7-8 to TRBJ2-3, with TRBD1 as a possible D gene (6 bases). The ends were cut back, 1 base at V and 7 bases at J, with 15 bases in the middle. Germline V gene sequence: CDR1 SGHVS, CDR2 FQNEAQ. The CDR3 length is 15 residues. The CDR3 here is CASSLVGQTANTQYF. The CDR3 region has the DNA TGTGCCAGCAGCTTAGTCGGACAGACAGCAAATACGCAGTATTTT.

The chain employs TRBV27 and TRBJ1-3; a weak D match, TRBD1 (6 bases). The V end lost 6 bases, the J end lost 4 bases, and 13 bases lay between the germline ends. This CDR3 spans 14 amino acids. The germline V gene encodes CDR1 MNHEY and CDR2 SMNVEV (reference sequence). CDR3 region: CASRPAGGGNTIYF. In nucleotides, the CDR3 is TGTGCCAGCAGACCGGCCGGGGGCGGAAACACCATATATTTT.

The V gene is TRBV28, the J gene TRBJ1-3, with 9 bases that match TRBD1. This CDR3 comprises 16 residues. After removal of 8 bases from V and 0 bases from J, the junction contained 8 bases not matched to a gene. The germline gives CDR1 MDHEN, CDR2 SYDVKM. The CDR3 nucleotides are TGTGCCAGCCAGCGGGACAGGGTCCCCTCTGGAAACACCATATATTTT. Its translation is CASQRDRVPSGNTIYF. Drawing the rest from reference TRBV28 and TRBJ1-3, the complete variable domain is DVKVTQSSRYLVKRTGEKVFLECVQDMDHENMFWYRQDPGLGLRLIYFSYDVKMKEKGDIPEGYSVSREKKERFSLILESASTNQTSMYLCASQRDRVPSGNTIYFGEGSWLTVV.

V gene TRBV9 combines with J gene TRBJ2-1; no definite D call. This CDR3 is built from 11 residues. V lost 7 bases, J lost 3 bases, and 5 bases lay in between. Germline V gene sequence: CDR1 SGDLS, CDR2 YYNGEE. The CDR3 protein is CASGYYNEQFF. The DNA for the CDR3 is TGTGCCAGCGGCTACTACAATGAGCAGTTCTTC.

The CDR3 DNA reads TGTGCCAGCAGCTCTTGGCGGGCAGATACGCAGTATTTT. Translated: CASSSWRADTQYF. The chain is built from TRBV5-6 and TRBJ2-3, with TRBD2 as a possible D gene (5 bases). Germline V gene lookup returns CDR1 SGHDT and CDR2 YYEEEE. V was shortened by 3 bases and J by 4 bases, with 9 bases between the two germline ends. The CDR3 runs to 13 residues.

The sample holds a few counts of this clone. The chain has TRBV19 and TRBJ1-5; D uncertain. This CDR3 has 13 residues. Germline CDR1 and CDR2: LNHDA and SQIVND (reference sequence). V was cut by 7 bases and J by 1 base, with 8 bases left in between. CDR3 amino acids: CASTMKSNQPQHF. The CDR3 DNA sequence: TGTGCCAGTACAATGAAGAGCAATCAGCCCCAGCATTTT.

This sequence joins TRBV29-1 and TRBJ2-1; 12 bases are a match to TRBD2. The V gene's germline CDR1 is SQVTM and CDR2 ANQGSEA. After removal of 1 base from V and 9 bases from J, the junction contained 10 bases not matched to a gene. CDR3 length equals 16 residues. CDR3 amino acids: CSVEALAGGPYTEQFF. CDR3 in DNA: TGCAGCGTTGAAGCCCTAGCGGGAGGGCCGTATACTGAGCAGTTCTTC.

The chain links TRBV5-6 to TRBJ1-4; D is possibly TRBD1 (5 bases). Germline V CDR1 and CDR2: SGHDT, YYEEEE. The CDR3 extends over 14 amino acids. V was pared by 2 bases and J by 7 bases, with 12 bases between. CDR3 DNA: TGTGCCAGCAGCTTCCAGGGAAGCGGTGAAAAACTGTTTTTT. Amino acids: CASSFQGSGEKLFF.

The table lists this clone with a count of one. The chain couples TRBV7-6 to TRBJ1-2, with D perhaps matching TRBD1 (6 bases). The V and J ends lost 2 bases and 6 bases respectively, with 10 bases between them. The CDR3 has 13 residues. Germline V CDR1 and CDR2: SGHVS, FNYEAQ. The CDR3 is CASSLQGRDGYTF. The CDR3 nucleotides are TGTGCCAGCAGCTTACAGGGGAGGGATGGCTACACCTTC.

V usage is TRBV2 and J usage is TRBJ1-5; perhaps TRBD1 as D (6 bases). CDR3 size: 14 residues. Trimming pared 6 bases from V and 4 bases from J, leaving 13 bases between. Germline V lookup: CDR1 SNHLY, CDR2 FYNNEI. This chain's CDR3 is CASSIDRRNQPQHF. The CDR3 DNA sequence: TGTGCCAGCAGCATCGACAGGAGGAATCAGCCCCAGCATTTT.

This chain connects TRBV6-5 to TRBJ2-7; D ambiguous. V dropped 4 bases and J dropped 4 bases, with 20 bases sitting between them. The CDR3 is made up of 16 amino acids. Germline V gene lookup returns CDR1 MNHEY and CDR2 SVGAGI. The CDR3 here is CASSCSDPSRPYEQYF. The CDR3 bases are TGTGCCAGCAGTTGTTCCGACCCCTCCCGACCTTACGAGCAGTACTTC.

The rearrangement uses TRBV7-8 and TRBJ2-1; D ambiguous. The CDR3 sequence is 14 residues long. The germline gives CDR1 SGHVS, CDR2 FQNEAQ. V lost 4 bases, J lost 10 bases, and 17 bases lay in between. The chain's CDR3 is CASSSVSLGREQFF. Here the CDR3 DNA reads TGTGCCAGCAGCTCCGTGTCGCTCGGCAGGGAGCAGTTCTTC.

This chain uses TRBV19 with TRBJ2-5, with D uncertain. The CDR3 spans 14 residues. With 3 bases removed from V and 8 bases from J, the gap between germline ends came to 16 bases. The germline V gene encodes CDR1 LNHDA and CDR2 SQIVND (reference sequence). DNA of the CDR3: TGTGCCAGTAGTATCTCACCAACCAAGAGAACCCAGTACTTC. This gives the protein CASSISPTKRTQYF.

In its sample, this clone was seen once. This chain uses TRBV19 with TRBJ2-2, with a tentative D call TRBD2 (7 bases). CDR3 size: 16 residues. V dropped 6 bases and J dropped 4 bases, with 18 bases sitting between them. Germline CDR1 LNHDA, CDR2 SQIVND (reference sequence). CDR3: CASRGRGRVFTGELFF. The CDR3 DNA sequence: TGTGCCAGTAGAGGGAGGGGGAGAGTTTTCACCGGGGAGCTGTTTTTT.

The chain is built from TRBV28 and TRBJ2-2; D might be TRBD2 (6 bases). The ends were cut back, 6 bases at V and 5 bases at J, with 10 bases in the middle. This CDR3 region has 13 residues. The V gene's germline CDR1 is MDHEN and CDR2 SYDVKM. CDR3 amino acids: CASSLGGTGELFF. In DNA, the CDR3 is TGTGCCAGCAGCCTCGGGGGAACCGGGGAGCTGTTTTTT.

The V call is TRBV7-9, the J call TRBJ1-2, with no clear D. CDR3 length: 12 amino acids. Germline V gene lookup returns CDR1 SEHNR and CDR2 FQNEAQ (reference sequence). The V and J ends lost 4 bases and 4 bases respectively, with 7 bases between them. The CDR3 here is CASSSNVYGYTF. CDR3 nucleotide sequence: TGTGCCAGCAGCTCTAACGTCTATGGCTACACCTTC.

This sequence joins TRBV19 and TRBJ1-2; 8 bases agree with TRBD1. V was pared by 7 bases and J by 4 bases, with 2 bases of the junction left unmatched. CDR1 and CDR2 (germline): LNHDA, SQIVND (reference sequence). This CDR3 comprises 12 residues. The CDR3 sequence is CASITGGYGYTF. CDR3 nucleotide sequence: TGTGCCAGTATCACAGGGGGCTATGGCTACACCTTC.

The J gene is TRBJ2-3, the V gene TRBV5-4; D is unclear. The ends were cut back, 0 bases at V and 2 bases at J, with 22 bases in the middle. The germline V gene encodes CDR1 SGHNT and CDR2 YYREEE (reference sequence). CDR3 size: 19 residues. CDR3 sequence: CASSLDSLQTLQLTDTQYF. CDR3 sequence (DNA): TGTGCCAGCAGCTTGGATTCACTACAGACACTCCAACTCACAGATACGCAGTATTTT.

V and J are TRBV19 and TRBJ2-7; TRBD2 might be the D (6 bases). Germline V gives CDR1 LNHDA, CDR2 SQIVND (reference sequence). The V gene lost 3 bases and the J gene lost 0 bases, with 18 bases spanning the gap. The CDR3 length is 17 residues. CDR3 bases: TGTGCCAGTAGTATCGCCCTTAGCGGAGGGAGCTCCTACGAGCAGTACTTC. Translating gives CASSIALSGGSSYEQYF.

This chain uses TRBV11-2 with TRBJ2-7; 7 bases line up with TRBD1. With 1 base clipped from V and 0 bases from J, the junction kept 9 bases outside the gene matches. The germline CDR1 and CDR2 sequences are SGHAT and FQNNGV. CDR3 size: 17 residues. The CDR3 spells CASSLVSGWDSSYEQYF. CDR3 in DNA: TGTGCCAGCAGCTTAGTCTCTGGTTGGGACAGCTCCTACGAGCAGTACTTC.